This section outlines one TCR beta chain sequence together with its context. The assay was immunoSEQ multiplex PCR, and TCRdb's table has in-frame clones only and misses some. The repertoire holds approximately 440,000 clones, with about 91% as singletons. This specimen belongs to a study of blood T cell repertoires in COVID-19. For the study at large: The origin of the acute and convalescent COVID-19 samples was the United States, Italy and Spain. PBMCs, B-cell-depleted T cells, or T cells were the source of the cDNA or gDNA that made up the material.

This TCR came from a woman aged 45-65 years with COVID-19, enrolled during active disease. The sample comprised peripheral blood.

The CDR3 loop is CASTGNPGVGQPQHF. CDR3 nucleotide sequence: TGCGCCAGCACCGGGAACCCGGGGGTTGGTCAGCCCCAGCATTTT. The chain carries TRBV10-2 and TRBJ1-5; a possible D gene is TRBD1 (5 bases). CDR1 WSHSY and CDR2 SAAADI come from the germline V gene. CDR3 length equals 15 residues. V was clipped by 7 bases and J by 6 bases, with 19 bases between them.